A selection of T cell receptor beta chains follows, all from one sample in a study of cytomegalovirus exposure and HLA in healthy donors. Clones were sequenced by immunoSEQ multiplex PCR, and TCRdb holds only the in-frame ones, with some missing. The sample carries 100,000 or so clones, 80% recorded once. The specimen sequenced was PBMCs. These receptors were obtained from a man aged 25-40 years in good health and CMV-seronegative. Both conserved end residues are part of each CDR3. Fields, in order: J gene, D gene, clone size, V gene, CDR3 protein, CDR3 DNA. D genes are given only for firm matches. Not every row has a clone size; where given, it reads once, few, many or a size class.

TRBJ2-7 TRBD1 . TRBV11-2 CASSSDRREQYF TGTGCCAGCAGCTCGGACAGGAGGGAGCAGTACTTC
TRBJ2-1 . few TRBV20-1 CSARLVEEQFF TGCAGTGCTCGCTTAGTTGAGGAGCAGTTCTTC
TRBJ2-1 TRBD2 . TRBV25-1 CASGTSENNEQFF TGTGCCAGCGGGACTAGCGAGAACAATGAGCAGTTCTTC
TRBJ2-1 TRBD1 . TRBV7-9 CASRTGGNNEQFF TGTGCCAGCAGAACAGGGGGGAACAATGAGCAGTTCTTC
TRBJ2-7 . . TRBV10-1 CAKPGLNAYEQYF TGCGCCAAGCCAGGACTTAACGCCTACGAGCAGTACTTC
TRBJ1-6 . . TRBV30 CAWTDNPYNSPLHF TGTGCCTGGACCGACAATCCCTATAATTCACCCCTCCACTTT
TRBJ2-5 . . TRBV20-1 CSAADQETQYF TGCAGTGCTGCAGACCAAGAGACCCAGTACTTC
TRBJ2-1 . . TRBV5-1 CASSWTPQGRLPNNEQFF TGCGCCAGCAGCTGGACCCCACAGGGTAGACTCCCCAACAATGAGCAGTTCTTC
TRBJ2-2 TRBD2 . TRBV5-6 CASSLVLREGLNTGELFF TGTGCCAGCAGCTTGGTGCTGCGGGAGGGACTGAACACCGGGGAGCTGTTTTTT
TRBJ1-1 TRBD1 medium-sized TRBV10-1 CASRMGQGNTEAFF TGCGCCAGCAGGATGGGACAGGGGAACACTGAAGCTTTCTTT
TRBJ2-7 . few TRBV6-1 CASSLTGAYEQYF TGTGCCAGCAGTCTAACAGGAGCCTACGAGCAGTACTTC
TRBJ1-5 TRBD1 . TRBV7-6 CASSPGGGSGQPQHF TGTGCCAGCAGCCCAGGGGGCGGGTCAGGGCAGCCCCAGCATTTT
TRBJ2-7 . . TRBV5-1 CASSPRPQVYEQYF TGCGCCAGCAGCCCACGTCCACAGGTCTACGAGCAGTACTTC
TRBJ2-4 TRBD1 . TRBV29-1 CSVEGQGGNIQYF TGCAGCGTTGAGGGACAGGGAGGCAACATTCAGTACTTC
TRBJ1-1 . once TRBV19 CATRRGPNTEAFF TGTGCCACTAGAAGAGGCCCGAACACTGAAGCTTTCTTT
TRBJ2-5 . few TRBV13 CASSFSENLGTQYF TGTGCCAGCAGCTTTTCGGAGAACTTAGGGACCCAGTACTTC
TRBJ2-5 TRBD1 . TRBV25-1 CASSILRGRETQYF TGTGCCAGCAGTATACTCAGGGGGCGGGAGACCCAGTACTTC
TRBJ2-1 . . TRBV7-2 CASSQLAGALVNEQFF TGTGCCAGCAGCCAACTGGCGGGGGCGCTTGTCAATGAGCAGTTCTTC
TRBJ2-5 . . TRBV25-1 CASTEQGHQETQYF TGTGCCAGCACCGAACAGGGCCACCAAGAGACCCAGTACTTC
TRBJ2-1 TRBD2 . TRBV19 CASRGLAGVYNEQFF TGTGCCAGTAGAGGACTAGCGGGGGTTTACAATGAGCAGTTCTTC
TRBJ2-2 TRBD2 few TRBV11-3 CASSLDRLAGGELFF TGTGCCAGCAGCTTAGATCGGCTAGCGGGAGGGGAGCTGTTTTTT
TRBJ1-2 TRBD1 . TRBV5-1 CASSLELQGGGGYTF TGCGCCAGCAGCTTGGAGCTCCAAGGGGGCGGCGGCTACACCTTC
TRBJ1-4 . . TRBV19 CASSIGGAGQEKLFF TGTGCCAGTAGTATAGGAGGAGCAGGACAGGAAAAACTGTTTTTT
TRBJ1-1 . . TRBV5-1 CASSPYLWGRDTEAFF TGCGCCAGCAGCCCCTACCTATGGGGCAGGGACACTGAAGCTTTCTTT